Following are 3 T cell receptor beta chains from one sample sequenced in a study of PD-1 blockade in classical Hodgkin lymphoma. Produced via immunoSEQ multiplex PCR; TCRdb's table is partial and in-frame only. The profile covers fewer than 40,000 clones, with approximately 90% appearing a single time and less than 0.25% taken by the ten largest. As to time point: newly diagnosed, previously untreated cHL patient sample. Magnetic depletion of unwanted cells isolated CD4+ T cells from thawed PBMCs. What was sequenced was CD4+ T cells from blood. These receptors all stem from a human donor with classical Hodgkin lymphoma.

This clone was seen more than once but under ten times. The chain couples TRBV7-2 to TRBJ1-1; D gene ambiguous. This CDR3 has 13 amino acids. The germline V gene encodes CDR1 SGHTA and CDR2 FQGNSA. Trimming left V 5 bases short and J 4 bases short, with 11 bases between. CDR3 loop: CASSLWGSTEAFF. CDR3 bases: TGTGCCAGCAGCCTATGGGGTTCCACTGAAGCTTTCTTT. The full variable domain, with the rest looked up from reference TRBV7-2 and TRBJ1-1, is GAGVSQSPSNKVTEKGKDVELRCDPISGHTALYWYRQSLGQGLEFLIYFQGNSAPDKSGLPSDRFSAERTGGSVSTLTIQRTQQEDSAVYLCASSLWGSTEAFFGQGTRLTVV.

This chain connects TRBV19 to TRBJ2-2; the D gene is possibly TRBD1 (6 bases). V lost 6 bases and J 3 bases, leaving 11 bases between the germline ends. From germline, CDR1 is LNHDA and CDR2 SQIVND (reference sequence). The CDR3 has 14 residues. The CDR3 bases are TGTGCCAGTAGCCTCGACAGGTACACCGGGGAGCTGTTTTTT. It encodes CASSLDRYTGELFF.

The chain employs TRBV5-6 and TRBJ1-1; no reliable D call. CDR1 and CDR2 (germline): SGHDT, YYEEEE. The CDR3 sequence is 13 residues long. Trimming removed 1 base from V and 4 bases from J, with 8 bases in between. The CDR3 is CASSLIGGTEAFF. The CDR3, as DNA: TGTGCCAGCAGCTTGATAGGCGGCACTGAAGCTTTCTTT.